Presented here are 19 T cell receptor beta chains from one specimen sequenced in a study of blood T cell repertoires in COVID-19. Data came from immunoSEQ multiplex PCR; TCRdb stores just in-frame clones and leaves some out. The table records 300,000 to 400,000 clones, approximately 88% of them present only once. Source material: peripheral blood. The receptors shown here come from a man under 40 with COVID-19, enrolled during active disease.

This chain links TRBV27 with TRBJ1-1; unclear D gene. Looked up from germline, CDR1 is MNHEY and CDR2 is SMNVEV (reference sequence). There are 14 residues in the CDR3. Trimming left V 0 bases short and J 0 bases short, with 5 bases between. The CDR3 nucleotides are TGTGCCAGCAGTTTATCTGAGGTGAACACTGAAGCTTTCTTT. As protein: CASSLSEVNTEAFF.

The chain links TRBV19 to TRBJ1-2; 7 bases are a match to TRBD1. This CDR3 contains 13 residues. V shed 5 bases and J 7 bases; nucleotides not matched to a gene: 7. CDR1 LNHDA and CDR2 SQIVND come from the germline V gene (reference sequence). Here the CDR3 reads CASSADRVGGYTF. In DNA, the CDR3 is TGTGCCAGTAGTGCAGACAGGGTCGGTGGCTACACCTTC.

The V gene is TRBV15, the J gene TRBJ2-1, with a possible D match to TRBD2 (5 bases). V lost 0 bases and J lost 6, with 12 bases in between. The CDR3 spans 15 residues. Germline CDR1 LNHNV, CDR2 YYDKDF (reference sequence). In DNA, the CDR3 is TGTGCCACCAGCAGAGAACGGGTCCGGGGCAATGAGCAGTTCTTC. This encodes CATSRERVRGNEQFF.

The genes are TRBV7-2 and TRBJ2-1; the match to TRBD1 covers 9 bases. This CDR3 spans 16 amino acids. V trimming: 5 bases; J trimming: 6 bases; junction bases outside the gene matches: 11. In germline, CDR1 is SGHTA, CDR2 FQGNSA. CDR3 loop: CASSPFPGQGGNEQFF. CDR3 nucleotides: TGTGCCAGCAGCCCCTTCCCGGGACAGGGTGGCAATGAGCAGTTCTTC. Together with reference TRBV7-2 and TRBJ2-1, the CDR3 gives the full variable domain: GAGVSQSPSNKVTEKGKDVELRCDPISGHTALYWYRQSLGQGLEFLIYFQGNSAPDKSGLPSDRFSAERTGGSVSTLTIQRTQQEDSAVYLCASSPFPGQGGNEQFFGPGTRLTVL.

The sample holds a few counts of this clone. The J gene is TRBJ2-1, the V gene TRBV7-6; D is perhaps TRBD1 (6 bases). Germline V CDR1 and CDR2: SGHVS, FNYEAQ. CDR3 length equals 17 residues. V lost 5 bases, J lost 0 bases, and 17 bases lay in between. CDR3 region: CASSSRYRESSYNEQFF. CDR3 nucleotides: TGTGCCAGCAGCAGCCGATACAGGGAGAGCTCCTACAATGAGCAGTTCTTC.

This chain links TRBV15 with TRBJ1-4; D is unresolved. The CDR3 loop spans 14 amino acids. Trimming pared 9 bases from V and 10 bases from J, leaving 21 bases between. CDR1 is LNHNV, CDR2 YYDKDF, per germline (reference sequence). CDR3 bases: TGTGCCACGGAGGAAAGACCCCTTGTGGGAAAACTGTTTTTT. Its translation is CATEERPLVGKLFF.

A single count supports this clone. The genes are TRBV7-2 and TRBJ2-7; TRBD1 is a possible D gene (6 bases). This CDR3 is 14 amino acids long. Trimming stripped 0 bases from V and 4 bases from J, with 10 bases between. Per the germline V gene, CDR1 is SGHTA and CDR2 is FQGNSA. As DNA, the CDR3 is TGTGCCAGCAGCTTAGCAACAGGGAAGTACGAGCAGTACTTC. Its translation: CASSLATGKYEQYF.

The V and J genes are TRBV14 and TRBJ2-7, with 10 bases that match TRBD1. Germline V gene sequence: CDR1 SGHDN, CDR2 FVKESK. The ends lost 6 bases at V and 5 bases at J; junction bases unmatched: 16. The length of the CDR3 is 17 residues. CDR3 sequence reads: CASSRKARGTGVNEQYF. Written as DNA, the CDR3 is TGTGCCAGCAGTCGAAAAGCCCGCGGGACAGGGGTGAACGAGCAGTACTTC. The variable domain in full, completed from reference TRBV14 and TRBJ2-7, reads EAGVTQFPSHSVIEKGQTVTLRCDPISGHDNLYWYRRVMGKEIKFLLHFVKESKQDESGMPNNRFLAERTGGTYSTLKVQPAELEDSGVYFCASSRKARGTGVNEQYFGPGTRLTVT.

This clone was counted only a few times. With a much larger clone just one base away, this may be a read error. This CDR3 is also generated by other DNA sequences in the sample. This CDR3 is CASSQDLAGGPDTQYF. The CDR3 DNA sequence: TGTGCCAGCAGCCAAGATCTAGCGGGAGGGCCAGATACGCAGTATTTT. The chain links TRBV4-2 to TRBJ2-3; 12 nucleotides line up with TRBD2. V lost 0 bases to trimming and J lost 4 bases; unmatched junction nucleotides: 2. CDR1 and CDR2 from the germline V gene are LGHNA and YNFKEQ. The CDR3 spans 16 residues.

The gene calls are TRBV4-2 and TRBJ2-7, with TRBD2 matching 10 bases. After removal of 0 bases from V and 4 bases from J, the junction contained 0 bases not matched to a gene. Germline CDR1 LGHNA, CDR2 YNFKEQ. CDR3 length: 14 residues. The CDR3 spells CASSQELAGYEQYF. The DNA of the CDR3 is TGTGCCAGCAGCCAAGAACTAGCGGGATACGAGCAGTACTTC.

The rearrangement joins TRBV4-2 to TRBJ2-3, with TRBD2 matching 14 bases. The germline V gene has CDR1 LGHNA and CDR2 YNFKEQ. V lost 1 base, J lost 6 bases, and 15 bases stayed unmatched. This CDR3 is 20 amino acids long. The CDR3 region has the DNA TGTGCCAGCAGCCAAGGGACTAGCGGGGGGTACCACTTCCCTCAGGATACGCAGTATTTT. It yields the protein CASSQGTSGGYHFPQDTQYF.

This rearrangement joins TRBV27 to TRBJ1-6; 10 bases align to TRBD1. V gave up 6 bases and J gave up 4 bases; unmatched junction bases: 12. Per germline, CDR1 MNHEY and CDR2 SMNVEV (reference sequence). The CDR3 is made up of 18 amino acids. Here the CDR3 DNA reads TGTGCCAGCAGCCAAGGGACAGGGGACTACTTTTATAATTCACCCCTCCACTTT. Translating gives CASSQGTGDYFYNSPLHF.

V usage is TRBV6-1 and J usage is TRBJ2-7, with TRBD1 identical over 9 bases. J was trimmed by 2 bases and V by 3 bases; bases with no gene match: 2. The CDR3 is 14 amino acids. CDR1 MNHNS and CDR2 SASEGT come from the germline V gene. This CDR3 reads CASSEGQGAYEQYF. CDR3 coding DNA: TGTGCCAGCAGTGAGGGACAGGGAGCCTACGAGCAGTACTTC.

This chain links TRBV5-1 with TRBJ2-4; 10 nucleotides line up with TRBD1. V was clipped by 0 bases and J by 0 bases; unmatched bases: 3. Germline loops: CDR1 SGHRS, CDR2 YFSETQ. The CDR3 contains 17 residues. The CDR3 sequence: CASSLGGQGVAKNIQYF. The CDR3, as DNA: TGCGCCAGCAGCTTGGGCGGACAGGGGGTAGCCAAAAACATTCAGTACTTC.

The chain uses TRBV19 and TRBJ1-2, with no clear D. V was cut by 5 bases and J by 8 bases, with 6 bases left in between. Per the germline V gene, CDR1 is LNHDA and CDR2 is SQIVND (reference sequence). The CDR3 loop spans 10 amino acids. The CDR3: CASSGGGYTF. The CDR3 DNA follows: TGTGCCAGTAGTGGTGGCGGCTACACCTTC.

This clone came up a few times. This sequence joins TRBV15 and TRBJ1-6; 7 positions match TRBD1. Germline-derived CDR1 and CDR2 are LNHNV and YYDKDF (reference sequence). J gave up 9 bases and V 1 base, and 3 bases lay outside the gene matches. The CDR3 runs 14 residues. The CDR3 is CATSRGGQPSPLHF. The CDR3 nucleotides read TGTGCCACCAGCAGAGGGGGACAGCCTTCACCCCTCCACTTT.

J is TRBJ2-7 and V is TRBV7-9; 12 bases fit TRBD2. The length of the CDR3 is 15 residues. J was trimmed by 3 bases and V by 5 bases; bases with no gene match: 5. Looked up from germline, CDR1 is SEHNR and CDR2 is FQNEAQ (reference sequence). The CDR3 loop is CASSLPTSGSYEQYF. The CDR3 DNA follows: TGTGCCAGCAGCCTTCCGACTAGCGGGAGCTACGAGCAGTACTTC.

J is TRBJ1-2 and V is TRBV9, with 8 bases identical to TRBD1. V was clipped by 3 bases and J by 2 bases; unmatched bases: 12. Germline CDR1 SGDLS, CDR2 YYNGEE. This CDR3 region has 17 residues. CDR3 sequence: CASSETTATGVNYGYTF. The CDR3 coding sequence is TGTGCCAGCAGCGAAACCACGGCGACAGGGGTGAACTATGGCTACACCTTC. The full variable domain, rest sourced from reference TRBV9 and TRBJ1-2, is DSGVTQTPKHLITATGQRVTLRCSPRSGDLSVYWYQQSLDQGLQFLIQYYNGEERAKGNILERFSAQQFPDLHSELNLSSLELGDSALYFCASSETTATGVNYGYTFGSGTRLTVV.

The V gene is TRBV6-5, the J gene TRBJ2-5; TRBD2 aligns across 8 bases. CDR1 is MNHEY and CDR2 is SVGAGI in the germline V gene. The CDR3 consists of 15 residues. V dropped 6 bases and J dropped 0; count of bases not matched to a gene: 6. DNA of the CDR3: TGTGCCAGCAGCTCAGCGGGGGCGCACCAAGAGACCCAGTACTTC. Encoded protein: CASSSAGAHQETQYF.